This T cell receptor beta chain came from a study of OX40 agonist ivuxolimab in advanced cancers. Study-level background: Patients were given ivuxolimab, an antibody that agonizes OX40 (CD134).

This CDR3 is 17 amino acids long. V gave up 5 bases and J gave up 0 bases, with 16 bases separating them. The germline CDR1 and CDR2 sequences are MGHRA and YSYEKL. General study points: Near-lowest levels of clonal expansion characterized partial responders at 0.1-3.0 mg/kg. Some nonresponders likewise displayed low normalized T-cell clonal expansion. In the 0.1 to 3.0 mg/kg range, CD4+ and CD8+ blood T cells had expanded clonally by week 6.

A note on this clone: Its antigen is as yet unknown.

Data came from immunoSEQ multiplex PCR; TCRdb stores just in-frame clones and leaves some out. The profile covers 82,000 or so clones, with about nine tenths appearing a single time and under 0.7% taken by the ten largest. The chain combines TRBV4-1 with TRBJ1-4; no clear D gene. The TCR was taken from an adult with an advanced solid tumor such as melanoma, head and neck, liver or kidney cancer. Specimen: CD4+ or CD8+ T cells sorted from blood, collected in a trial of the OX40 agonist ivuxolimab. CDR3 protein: CASSANAEVATNEKLFF. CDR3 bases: TGCGCCAGCAGCGCCAATGCCGAAGTTGCAACTAATGAAAAACTGTTTTTT.